This T cell receptor beta chain was sequenced in a study of shared clonotypes between healthy human individuals. The protocol was immunoSEQ multiplex PCR, while the TCRdb copy is restricted to in-frame clones and leaves out a portion. The sample gives millions of clones, roughly nine tenths of which show up once; around 0.15% is in the top ten. V was cut by 0 bases and J by 6 bases, with 8 bases left in between. The CDR3 has 13 amino acids. CDR1 and CDR2 from the germline V gene are KGHSH and LQKENI. Input material: naive CD4+ T cells sorted from blood. Sample subset: CD45RA+ positively selected. The chain employs TRBV18 and TRBJ1-1; possibly TRBD1 for D (5 bases). The TCR comes from a man aged 18 to 29 in good health. The CDR3 loop is CASSPPQEPEAFF. In nucleotides, the CDR3 is TGTGCCAGCTCACCACCACAGGAGCCTGAAGCTTTCTTT.